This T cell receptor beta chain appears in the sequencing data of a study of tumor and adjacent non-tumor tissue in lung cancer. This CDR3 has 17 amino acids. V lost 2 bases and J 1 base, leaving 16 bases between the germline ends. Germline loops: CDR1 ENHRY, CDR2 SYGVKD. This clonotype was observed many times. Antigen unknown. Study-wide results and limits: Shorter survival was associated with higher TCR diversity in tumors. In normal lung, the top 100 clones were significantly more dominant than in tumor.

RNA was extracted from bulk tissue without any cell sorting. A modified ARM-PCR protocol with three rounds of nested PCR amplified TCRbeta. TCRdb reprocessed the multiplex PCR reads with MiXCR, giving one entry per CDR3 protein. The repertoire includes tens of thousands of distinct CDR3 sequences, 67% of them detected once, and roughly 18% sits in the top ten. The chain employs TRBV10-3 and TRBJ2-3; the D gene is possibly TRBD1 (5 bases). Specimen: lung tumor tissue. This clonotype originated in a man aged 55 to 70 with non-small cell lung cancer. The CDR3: CAISETPGSTGTDTQYF. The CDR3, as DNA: TGTGCCATCAGTGAGACGCCAGGGTCTACGGGCACAGATACGCAGTATTTT.